The clone carrying this T cell receptor beta chain came up once. In terms of age and location, participants ranged from about 18 to 90 years and lived in about two dozen US areas. Categorization into cohorts depended on clinical history that participants reported. This entry is derived from a study of blood T cell repertoires in COVID-19. Across the whole study: Material from acute and convalescent COVID-19 was sourced from the United States, Italy and Spain. T cells, B-cell-depleted T cells, or PBMCs supplied cDNA or gDNA.

Here immunoSEQ multiplex PCR was the method, and the copy in TCRdb shows in-frame clones only, minus some. The data contain some 170,000 clones, less than 90% of them singletons. CDR3 length: 16 residues. Germline V CDR1 and CDR2: SGHVS, FQNEAQ. J gave up 5 bases and V 1 base, and 1 base lay outside the gene matches. Input material: PBMCs or T cells enriched from blood (not recorded which). V gene TRBV7-8 combines with J gene TRBJ2-3, with 15 bases aligning to TRBD2. This receptor was identified in a human donor with acute COVID-19. The donor label of this sample is uncertain. This CDR3 reads CASSLGTSGGEDTQYF. For the CDR3, the DNA is TGTGCCAGCAGCTTAGGGACTAGCGGGGGGGAAGATACGCAGTATTTT.